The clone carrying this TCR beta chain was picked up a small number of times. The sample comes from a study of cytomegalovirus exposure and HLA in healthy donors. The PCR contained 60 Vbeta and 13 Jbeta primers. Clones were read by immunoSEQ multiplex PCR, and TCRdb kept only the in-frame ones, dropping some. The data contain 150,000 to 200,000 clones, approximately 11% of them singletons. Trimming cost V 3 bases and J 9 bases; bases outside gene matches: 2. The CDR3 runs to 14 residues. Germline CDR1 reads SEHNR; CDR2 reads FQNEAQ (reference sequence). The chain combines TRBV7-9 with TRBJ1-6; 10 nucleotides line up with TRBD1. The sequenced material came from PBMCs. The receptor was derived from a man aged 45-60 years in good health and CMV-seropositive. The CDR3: CASSFRDRGSPLHF. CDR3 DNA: TGTGCCAGCAGCTTCCGGGACAGGGGTTCACCCCTCCACTTT.